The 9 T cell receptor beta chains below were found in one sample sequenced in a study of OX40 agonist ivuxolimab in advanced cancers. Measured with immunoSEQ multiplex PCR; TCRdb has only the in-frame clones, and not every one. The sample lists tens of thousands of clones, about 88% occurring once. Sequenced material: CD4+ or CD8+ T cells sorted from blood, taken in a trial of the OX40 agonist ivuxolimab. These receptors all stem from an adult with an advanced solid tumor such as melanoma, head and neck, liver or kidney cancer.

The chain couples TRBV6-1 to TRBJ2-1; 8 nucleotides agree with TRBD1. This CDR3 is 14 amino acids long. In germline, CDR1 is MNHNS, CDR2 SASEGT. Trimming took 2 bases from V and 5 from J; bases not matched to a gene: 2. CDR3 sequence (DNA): TGTGCCAGCAGTGAACAGGGGGCGGACAATGAGCAGTTCTTC. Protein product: CASSEQGADNEQFF.

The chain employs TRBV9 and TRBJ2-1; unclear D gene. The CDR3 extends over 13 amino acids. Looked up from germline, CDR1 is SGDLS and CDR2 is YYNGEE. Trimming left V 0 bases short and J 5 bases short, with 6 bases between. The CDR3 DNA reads TGTGCCAGCAGCGTAGGCGGTAACAATGAGCAGTTCTTC. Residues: CASSVGGNNEQFF. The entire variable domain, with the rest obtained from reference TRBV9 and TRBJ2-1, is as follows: DSGVTQTPKHLITATGQRVTLRCSPRSGDLSVYWYQQSLDQGLQFLIQYYNGEERAKGNILERFSAQQFPDLHSELNLSSLELGDSALYFCASSVGGNNEQFFGPGTRLTVL.

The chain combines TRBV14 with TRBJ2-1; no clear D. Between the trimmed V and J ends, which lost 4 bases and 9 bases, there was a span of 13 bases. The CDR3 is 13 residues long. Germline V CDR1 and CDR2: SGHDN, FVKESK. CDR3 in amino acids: CASSPGPRPEQFF. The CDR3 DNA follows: TGTGCCAGCAGCCCTGGGCCTCGGCCTGAGCAGTTCTTC. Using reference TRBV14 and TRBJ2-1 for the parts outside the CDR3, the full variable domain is EAGVTQFPSHSVIEKGQTVTLRCDPISGHDNLYWYRRVMGKEIKFLLHFVKESKQDESGMPNNRFLAERTGGTYSTLKVQPAELEDSGVYFCASSPGPRPEQFFGPGTRLTVL.

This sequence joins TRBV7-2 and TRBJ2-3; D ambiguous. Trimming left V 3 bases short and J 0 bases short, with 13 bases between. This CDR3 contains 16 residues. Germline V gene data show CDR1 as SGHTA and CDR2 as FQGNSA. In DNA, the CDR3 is TGTGCCAGCAGCTTCAAAAGTTACGCTAGCACAGATACGCAGTATTTT. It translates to CASSFKSYASTDTQYF.

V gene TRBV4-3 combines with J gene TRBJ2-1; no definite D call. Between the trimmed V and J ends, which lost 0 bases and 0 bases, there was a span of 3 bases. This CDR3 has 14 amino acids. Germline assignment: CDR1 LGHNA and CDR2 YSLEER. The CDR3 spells CASSQDVSYNEQFF. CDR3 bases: TGCGCCAGCAGCCAAGATGTCTCCTACAATGAGCAGTTCTTC.

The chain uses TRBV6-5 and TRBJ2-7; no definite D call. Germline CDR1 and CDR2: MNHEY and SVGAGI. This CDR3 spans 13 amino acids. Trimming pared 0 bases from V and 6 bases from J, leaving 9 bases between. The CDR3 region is CASSYSKSGEQYF. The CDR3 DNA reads TGTGCCAGCAGTTACTCGAAATCGGGCGAGCAGTACTTC.

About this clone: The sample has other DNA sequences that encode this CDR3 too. CDR3 protein: CASSPLAGPGETQYF. The CDR3 DNA follows: TGTGCCAGCAGTCCCCTAGCGGGCCCGGGGGAGACCCAGTACTTC. The chain combines TRBV6-5 with TRBJ2-5; 8 bases align to TRBD2. The CDR3 consists of 15 residues. The germline V gene encodes CDR1 MNHEY and CDR2 SVGAGI. The V gene end was trimmed by 5 bases and the J gene end by 5 bases; junction bases not matched to a gene: 10.

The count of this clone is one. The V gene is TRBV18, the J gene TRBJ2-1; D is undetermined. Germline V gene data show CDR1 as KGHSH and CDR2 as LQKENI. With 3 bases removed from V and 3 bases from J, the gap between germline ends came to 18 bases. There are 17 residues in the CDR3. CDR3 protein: CASSPFGEEVFYNEQFF. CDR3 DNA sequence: TGTGCCAGCTCACCTTTTGGGGAAGAGGTATTCTACAATGAGCAGTTCTTC.

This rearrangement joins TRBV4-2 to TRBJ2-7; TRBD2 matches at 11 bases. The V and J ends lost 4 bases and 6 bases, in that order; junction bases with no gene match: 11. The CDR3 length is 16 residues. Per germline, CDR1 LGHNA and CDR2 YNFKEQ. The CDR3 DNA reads TGTGCCAGCAGCCGAGAACCGGGACTAGCGGCCAGCGAGCAGTACTTC. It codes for CASSREPGLAASEQYF.